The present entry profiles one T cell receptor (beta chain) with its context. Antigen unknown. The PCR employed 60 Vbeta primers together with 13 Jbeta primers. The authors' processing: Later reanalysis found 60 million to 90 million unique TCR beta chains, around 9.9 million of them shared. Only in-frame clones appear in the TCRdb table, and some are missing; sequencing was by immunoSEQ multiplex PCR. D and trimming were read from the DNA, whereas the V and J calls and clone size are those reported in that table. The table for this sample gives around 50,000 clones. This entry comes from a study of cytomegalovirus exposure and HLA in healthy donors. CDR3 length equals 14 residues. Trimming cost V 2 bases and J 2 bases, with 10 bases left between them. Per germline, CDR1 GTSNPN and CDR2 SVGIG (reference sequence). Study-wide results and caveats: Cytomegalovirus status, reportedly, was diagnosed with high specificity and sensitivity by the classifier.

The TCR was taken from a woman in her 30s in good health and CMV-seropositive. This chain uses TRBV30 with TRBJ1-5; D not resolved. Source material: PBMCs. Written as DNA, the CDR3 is TGTGCCTGGAGTAACTCCCCGGGCAATCAGCCCCAGCATTTT. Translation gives CAWSNSPGNQPQHF.